This is a list of T cell receptor beta chains from one sample in a study of blood T cells in healthy people across ages. TCRdb ran MiXCR on the 5' RACE reads and lists one entry per CDR3 protein. The profile covers some 560,000 distinct CDR3 sequences, with about 29% appearing a single time and approximately 4% taken by the ten largest. A further study also used this sample, focusing on T cells of mothers and their children.

Material: blood. These receptors came from a boy aged 2 to 10 in good health. The conserved cysteine and the conserved F or W are not part of the CDR3 here.

CDR3,J,V
SATKGLAGGIKSTDTQY,TRBJ2-3,TRBV20-1
ATRLGGRAYEQY,TRBJ2-7,TRBV24-1
ASSPSSPDTQY,TRBJ2-3,TRBV11-2
ASSFQTGNTEAF,TRBJ1-1,TRBV12-3/TRBV12-4
ASSIARQETQY,TRBJ2-5,TRBV19
ASSQNRKNIQY,TRBJ2-4,TRBV3-1
AINQQANYGYT,TRBJ1-2,TRBV10-3
ASTQGGTGRVSEAF,TRBJ1-1,TRBV3-1
AFVSQHGYT,TRBJ1-2,TRBV7-9
ASSRGTLGQPQH,TRBJ1-5,TRBV18
ASSLSGRSTDTQY,TRBJ2-3,TRBV7-9
SASEGQETQY,TRBJ2-5,TRBV20-1
ASSRSLDRIKRGTNEKLF,TRBJ1-4,TRBV13
ASSQTSGLRTDTQY,TRBJ2-3,TRBV3-1
ASSPGAGQPQH,TRBJ1-5,TRBV18
ASSSAGEEQY,TRBJ2-7,TRBV7-6
SAPKGNYGYT,TRBJ1-2,TRBV20-1
ASSYGIPEGGYT,TRBJ1-2,TRBV12-3/TRBV12-4
SASELVAEQY,-,TRBV20-1
ASSEAGETQY,TRBJ2-5,TRBV6-1
ASRLEGIRNSPLH,TRBJ1-6,TRBV12-3/TRBV12-4
ASSLSGSQNIQY,TRBJ2-4,TRBV28